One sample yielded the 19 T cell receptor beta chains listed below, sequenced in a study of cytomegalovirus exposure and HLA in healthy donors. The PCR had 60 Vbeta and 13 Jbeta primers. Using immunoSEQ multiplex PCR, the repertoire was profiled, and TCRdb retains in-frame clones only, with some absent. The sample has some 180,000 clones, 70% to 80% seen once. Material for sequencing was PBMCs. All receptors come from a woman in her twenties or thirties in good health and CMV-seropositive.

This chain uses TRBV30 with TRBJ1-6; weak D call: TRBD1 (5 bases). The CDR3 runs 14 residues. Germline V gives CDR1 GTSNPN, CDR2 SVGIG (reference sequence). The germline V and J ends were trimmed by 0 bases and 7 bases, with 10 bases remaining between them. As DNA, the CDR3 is TGTGCCTGGAGTGTACGACAGTTGAATTCACCCCTCCACTTT. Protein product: CAWSVRQLNSPLHF.

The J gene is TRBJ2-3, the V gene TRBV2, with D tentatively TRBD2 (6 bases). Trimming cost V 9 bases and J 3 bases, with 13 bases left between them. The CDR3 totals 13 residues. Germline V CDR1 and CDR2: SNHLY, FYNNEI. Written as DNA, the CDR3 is TGTGCCAGGGGGCGGGGTACGACAGATACGCAGTATTTT. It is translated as CARGRGTTDTQYF.

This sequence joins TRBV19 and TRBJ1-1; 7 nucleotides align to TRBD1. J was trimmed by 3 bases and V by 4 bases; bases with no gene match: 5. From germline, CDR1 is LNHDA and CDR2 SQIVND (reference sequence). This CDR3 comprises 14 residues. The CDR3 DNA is TGTGCCAGTAGTAAGACAGGGAGAGACACTGAAGCTTTCTTT. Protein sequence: CASSKTGRDTEAFF.

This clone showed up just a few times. The CDR3 nucleotides are TGTGCCAGCAGCCAATTAGGGGACAGGGCGGGTCAGCCCCAGCATTTT. Amino acids: CASSQLGDRAGQPQHF. The genes are TRBV4-2 and TRBJ1-5, with TRBD1 identical over 9 bases. Germline V gene sequence: CDR1 LGHNA, CDR2 YNFKEQ. After removal of 2 bases from V and 6 bases from J, the junction contained 8 bases not matched to a gene. The CDR3 sequence is 16 residues long.

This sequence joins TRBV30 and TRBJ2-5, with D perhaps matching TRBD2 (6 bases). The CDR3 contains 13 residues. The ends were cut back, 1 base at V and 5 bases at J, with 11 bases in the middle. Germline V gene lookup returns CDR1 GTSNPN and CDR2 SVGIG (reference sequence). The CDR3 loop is CAWSDRRGETQYF. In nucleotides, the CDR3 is TGTGCCTGGAGTGATCGGAGGGGCGAGACCCAGTACTTC.

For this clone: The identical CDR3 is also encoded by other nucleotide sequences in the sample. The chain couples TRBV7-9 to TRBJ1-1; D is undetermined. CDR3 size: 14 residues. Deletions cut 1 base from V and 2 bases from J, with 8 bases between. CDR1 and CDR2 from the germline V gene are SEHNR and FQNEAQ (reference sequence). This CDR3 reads CASSLVAGNTEAFF. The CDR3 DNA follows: TGTGCCAGCAGCTTAGTAGCCGGTAACACTGAAGCTTTCTTT.

The CDR3 DNA sequence: TGTGCCAGCAGTGGACAAGCACCTCCCTACGAGCAGTACTTC. It is translated as CASSGQAPPYEQYF. The chain has TRBV25-1 and TRBJ2-7; no clear D. Germline V CDR1 and CDR2: MGHDK, SYGVNS. This CDR3 contains 14 residues. The V end was cut by 4 bases, the J end by 2 bases, with 12 bases between.

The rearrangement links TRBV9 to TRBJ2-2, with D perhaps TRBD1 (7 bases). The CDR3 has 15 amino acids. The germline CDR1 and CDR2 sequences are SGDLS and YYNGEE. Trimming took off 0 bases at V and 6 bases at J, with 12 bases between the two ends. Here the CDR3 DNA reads TGTGCCAGCAGCGTAGATCTCAGGGGGGCCGGGGAGCTGTTTTTT. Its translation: CASSVDLRGAGELFF. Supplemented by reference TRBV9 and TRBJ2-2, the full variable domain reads DSGVTQTPKHLITATGQRVTLRCSPRSGDLSVYWYQQSLDQGLQFLIQYYNGEERAKGNILERFSAQQFPDLHSELNLSSLELGDSALYFCASSVDLRGAGELFFGEGSRLTVL.

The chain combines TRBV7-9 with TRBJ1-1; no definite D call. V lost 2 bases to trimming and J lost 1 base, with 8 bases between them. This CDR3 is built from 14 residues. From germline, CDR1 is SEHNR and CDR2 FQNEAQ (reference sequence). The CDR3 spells CASSLSLGNTEAFF. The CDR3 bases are TGTGCCAGCAGCTTAAGTCTCGGGAACACTGAAGCTTTCTTT.

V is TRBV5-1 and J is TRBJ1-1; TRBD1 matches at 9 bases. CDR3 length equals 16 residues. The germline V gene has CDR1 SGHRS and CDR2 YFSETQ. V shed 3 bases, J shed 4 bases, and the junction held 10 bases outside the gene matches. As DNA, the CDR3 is TGCGCCAGCAGCTCGGGGACAGGGCTCTTAAGCACTGAAGCTTTCTTT. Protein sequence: CASSSGTGLLSTEAFF.

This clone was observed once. CDR3: CASSLVGGRAGAYNEQFF. The CDR3 DNA reads as TGCGCCAGCAGCTTGGTTGGCGGCCGAGCGGGGGCCTACAATGAGCAGTTCTTC. This chain links TRBV5-1 with TRBJ2-1; 8 nucleotides agree with TRBD2. V lost 0 bases to trimming and J lost 2 bases; unmatched junction nucleotides: 10. Germline CDR1 is SGHRS and CDR2 is YFSETQ. This CDR3 is built from 18 residues.

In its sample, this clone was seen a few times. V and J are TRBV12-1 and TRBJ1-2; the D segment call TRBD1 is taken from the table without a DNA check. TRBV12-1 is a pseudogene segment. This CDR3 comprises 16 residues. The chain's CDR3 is CASSFANRILLKGYTF. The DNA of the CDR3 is TGTGCCAGCAGCTTTGCCAACAGGATACTTCTAAAGGGCTACACCTTC.

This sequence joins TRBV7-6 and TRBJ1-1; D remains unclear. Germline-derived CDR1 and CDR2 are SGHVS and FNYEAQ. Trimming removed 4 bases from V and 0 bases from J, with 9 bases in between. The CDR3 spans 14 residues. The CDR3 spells CASSSVTVNTEAFF. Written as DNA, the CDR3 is TGTGCCAGCAGCTCCGTTACAGTGAACACTGAAGCTTTCTTT. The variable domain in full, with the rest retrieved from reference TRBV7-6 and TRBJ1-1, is GAGVSQSPRYKVTKRGQDVALRCDPISGHVSLYWYRQALGQGPEFLTYFNYEAQQDKSGLPNDRFSAERPEGSISTLTIQRTEQRDSAMYRCASSSVTVNTEAFFGQGTRLTVV.

CDR3 sequence (DNA): TGCAGCTCCCGCGGGCAGGGGATCCTGGGTGAAGCTTTCTTT. Amino acid sequence: CSSRGQGILGEAFF. V and J are TRBV29-1 and TRBJ1-1, with a weak D call TRBD1 (6 bases). V was cut by 8 bases and J by 7 bases, with 23 bases left in between. Germline V gene sequence: CDR1 SQVTM, CDR2 ANQGSEA. CDR3 length: 14 residues.

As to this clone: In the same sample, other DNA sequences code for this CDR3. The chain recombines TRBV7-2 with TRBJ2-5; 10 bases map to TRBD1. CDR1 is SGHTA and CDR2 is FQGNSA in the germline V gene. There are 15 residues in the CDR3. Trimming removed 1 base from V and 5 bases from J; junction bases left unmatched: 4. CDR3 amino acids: CASSLVGTGEETQYF. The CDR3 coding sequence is TGTGCCAGCAGCTTAGTAGGGACAGGGGAGGAGACCCAGTACTTC. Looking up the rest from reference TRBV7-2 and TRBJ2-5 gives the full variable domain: GAGVSQSPSNKVTEKGKDVELRCDPISGHTALYWYRQSLGQGLEFLIYFQGNSAPDKSGLPSDRFSAERTGGSVSTLTIQRTQQEDSAVYLCASSLVGTGEETQYFGPGTRLLVL.

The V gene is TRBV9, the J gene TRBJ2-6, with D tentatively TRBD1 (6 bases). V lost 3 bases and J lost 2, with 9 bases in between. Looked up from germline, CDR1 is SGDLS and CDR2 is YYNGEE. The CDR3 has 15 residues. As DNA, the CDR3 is TGTGCCAGCAGCGCGGACAGCGCTGGGGCCAACGTCCTGACTTTC. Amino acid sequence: CASSADSAGANVLTF.

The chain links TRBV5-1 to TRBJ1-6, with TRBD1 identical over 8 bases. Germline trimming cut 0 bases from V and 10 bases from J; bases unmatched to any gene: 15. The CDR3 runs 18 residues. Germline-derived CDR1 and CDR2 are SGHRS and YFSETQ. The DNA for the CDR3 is TGCGCCAGCAGCTTGGCCACTAGGCGGCAGGGGGCTCGATCACCCCTCCACTTT. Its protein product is CASSLATRRQGARSPLHF.

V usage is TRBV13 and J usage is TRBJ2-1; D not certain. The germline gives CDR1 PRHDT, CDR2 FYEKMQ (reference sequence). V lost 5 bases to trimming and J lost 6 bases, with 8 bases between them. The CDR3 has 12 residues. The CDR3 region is CASSMAGNEQFF. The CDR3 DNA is TGTGCCAGCAGCATGGCTGGCAATGAGCAGTTCTTC. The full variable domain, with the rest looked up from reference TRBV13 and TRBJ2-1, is AAGVIQSPRHLIKEKRETATLKCYPIPRHDTVYWYQQGPGQDPQFLISFYEKMQSDKGSIPDRFSAQQFSDYHSELNMSSLELGDSALYFCASSMAGNEQFFGPGTRLTVL.

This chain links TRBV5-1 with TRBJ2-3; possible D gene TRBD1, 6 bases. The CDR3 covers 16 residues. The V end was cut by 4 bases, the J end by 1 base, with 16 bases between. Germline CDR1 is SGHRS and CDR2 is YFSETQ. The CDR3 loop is CASSPTPWTGTDTQYF. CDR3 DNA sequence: TGCGCCAGCAGCCCAACCCCGTGGACAGGCACAGATACGCAGTATTTT.